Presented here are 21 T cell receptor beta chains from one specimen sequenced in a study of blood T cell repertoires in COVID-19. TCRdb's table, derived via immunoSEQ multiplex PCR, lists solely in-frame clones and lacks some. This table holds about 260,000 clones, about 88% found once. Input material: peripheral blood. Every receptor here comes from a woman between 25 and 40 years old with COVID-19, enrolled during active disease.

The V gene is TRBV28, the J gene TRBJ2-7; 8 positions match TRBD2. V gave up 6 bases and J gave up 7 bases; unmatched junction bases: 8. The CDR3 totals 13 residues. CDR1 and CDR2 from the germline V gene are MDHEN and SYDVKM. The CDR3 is CASRPGGRWEQYF. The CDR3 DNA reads TGTGCCAGCAGACCGGGGGGGCGGTGGGAGCAGTACTTC.

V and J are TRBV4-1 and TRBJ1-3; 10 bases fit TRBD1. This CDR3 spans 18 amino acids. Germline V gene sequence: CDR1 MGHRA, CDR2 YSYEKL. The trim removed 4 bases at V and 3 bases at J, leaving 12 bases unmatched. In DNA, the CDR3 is TGCGCCAGCAGCCCACCCCGGGACAGGGGTCTTAGTGGAAACACCATATATTTT. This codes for CASSPPRDRGLSGNTIYF.

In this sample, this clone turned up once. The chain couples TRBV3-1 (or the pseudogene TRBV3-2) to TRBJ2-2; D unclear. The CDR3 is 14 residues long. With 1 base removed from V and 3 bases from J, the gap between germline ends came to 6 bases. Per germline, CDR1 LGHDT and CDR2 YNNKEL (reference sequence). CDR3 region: CASSQVPDTGELFF. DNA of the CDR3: TGTGCCAGCAGCCAAGTTCCCGACACCGGGGAGCTGTTTTTT.

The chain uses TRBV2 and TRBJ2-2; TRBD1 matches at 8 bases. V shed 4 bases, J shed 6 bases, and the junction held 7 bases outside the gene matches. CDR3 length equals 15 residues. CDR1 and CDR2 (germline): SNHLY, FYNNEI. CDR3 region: CASSGTGTFAGELFF. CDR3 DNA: TGTGCCAGCAGTGGGACAGGGACTTTCGCCGGGGAGCTGTTTTTT. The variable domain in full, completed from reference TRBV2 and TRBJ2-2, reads EPEVTQTPSHQVTQMGQEVILRCVPISNHLYFYWYRQILGQKVEFLVSFYNNEISEKSEIFDDQFSVERPDGSNFTLKIRSTKLEDSAMYFCASSGTGTFAGELFFGEGSRLTVL.

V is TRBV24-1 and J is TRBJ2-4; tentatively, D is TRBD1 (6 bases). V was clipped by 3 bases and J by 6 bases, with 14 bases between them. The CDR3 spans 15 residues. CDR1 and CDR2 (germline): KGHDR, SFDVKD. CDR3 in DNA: TGTGCCACCAGTGATGCAGGGGACATCAGAAACATTCAGTACTTC. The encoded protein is CATSDAGDIRNIQYF.

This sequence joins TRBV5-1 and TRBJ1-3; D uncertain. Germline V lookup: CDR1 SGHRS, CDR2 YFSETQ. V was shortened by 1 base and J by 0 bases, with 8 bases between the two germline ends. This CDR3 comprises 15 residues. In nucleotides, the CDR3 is TGCGCCAGCAGCTTGACAACAGACTCTGGAAACACCATATATTTT. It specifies CASSLTTDSGNTIYF.

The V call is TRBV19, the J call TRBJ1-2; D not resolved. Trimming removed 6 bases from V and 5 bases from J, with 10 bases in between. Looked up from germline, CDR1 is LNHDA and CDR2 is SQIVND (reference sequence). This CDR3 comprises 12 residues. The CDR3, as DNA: TGTGCCAGTAGCCCGGGGTATTATGGCTACACCTTC. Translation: CASSPGYYGYTF.

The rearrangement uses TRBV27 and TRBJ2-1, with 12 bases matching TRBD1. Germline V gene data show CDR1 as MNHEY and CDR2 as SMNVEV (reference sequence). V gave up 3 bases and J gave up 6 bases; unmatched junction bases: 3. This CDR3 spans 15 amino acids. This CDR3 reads CASSFRDRGLNEQFF. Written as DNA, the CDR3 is TGTGCCAGCAGTTTCCGGGACAGGGGGCTCAATGAGCAGTTCTTC.

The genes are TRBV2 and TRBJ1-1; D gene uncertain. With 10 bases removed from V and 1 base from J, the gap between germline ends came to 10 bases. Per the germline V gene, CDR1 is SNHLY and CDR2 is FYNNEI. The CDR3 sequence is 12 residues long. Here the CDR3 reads CANRETNTEAFF. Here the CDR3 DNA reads TGTGCCAACCGCGAAACGAACACTGAAGCTTTCTTT.

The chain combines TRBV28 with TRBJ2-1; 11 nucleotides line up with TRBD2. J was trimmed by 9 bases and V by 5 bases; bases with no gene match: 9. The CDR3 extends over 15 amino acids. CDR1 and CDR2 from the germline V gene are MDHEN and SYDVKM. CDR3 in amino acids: CASSLGTSGRVEQFF. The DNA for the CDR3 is TGTGCCAGCAGTCTAGGGACTAGCGGAAGGGTTGAGCAGTTCTTC.

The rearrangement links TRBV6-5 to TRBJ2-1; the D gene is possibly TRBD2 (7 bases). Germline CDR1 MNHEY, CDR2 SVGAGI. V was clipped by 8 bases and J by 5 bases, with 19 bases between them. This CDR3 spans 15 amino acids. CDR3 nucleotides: TGTGCCAGCGCCCCGGGGGCGGGGGTTAACAATGAGCAGTTCTTC. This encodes CASAPGAGVNNEQFF.

In DNA form, the CDR3 reads TGTGCCAGCATAGCGGGGTCCACCGGGGAGCTGTTTTTT. Its translation is CASIAGSTGELFF. This chain links TRBV28 with TRBJ2-2; 8 bases map to TRBD2. Unmatched junction bases numbered 2, after V lost 7 bases and J lost 4 bases. This CDR3 has 13 amino acids. The germline CDR1 and CDR2 sequences are MDHEN and SYDVKM.

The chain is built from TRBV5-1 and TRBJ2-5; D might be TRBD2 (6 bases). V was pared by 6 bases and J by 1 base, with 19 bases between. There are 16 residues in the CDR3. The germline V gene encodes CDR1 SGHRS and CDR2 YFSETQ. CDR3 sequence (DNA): TGCGCCAGCACCCCCTCCGGGCTAGCGAGCCAAGAGACCCAGTACTTC. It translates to CASTPSGLASQETQYF.

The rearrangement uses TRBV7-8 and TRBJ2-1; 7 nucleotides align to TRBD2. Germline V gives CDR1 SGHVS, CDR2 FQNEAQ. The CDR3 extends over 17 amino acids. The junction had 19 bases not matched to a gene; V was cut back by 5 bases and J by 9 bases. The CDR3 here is CASSPPRSGAPHGEQFF. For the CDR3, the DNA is TGTGCCAGCAGCCCCCCGAGAAGCGGGGCCCCCCACGGTGAGCAGTTCTTC.

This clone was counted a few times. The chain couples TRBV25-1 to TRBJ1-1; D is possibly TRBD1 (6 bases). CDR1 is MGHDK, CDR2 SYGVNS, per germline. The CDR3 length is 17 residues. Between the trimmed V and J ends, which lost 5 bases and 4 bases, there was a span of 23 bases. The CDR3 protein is CASSSEGTRAFGTEAFF. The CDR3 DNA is TGTGCCAGCAGTTCGGAAGGGACAAGGGCCTTTGGCACTGAAGCTTTCTTT.

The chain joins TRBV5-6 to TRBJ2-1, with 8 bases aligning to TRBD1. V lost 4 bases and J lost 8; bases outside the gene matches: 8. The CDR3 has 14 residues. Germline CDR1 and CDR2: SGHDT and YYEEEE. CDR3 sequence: CASSLKTGAHEQFF. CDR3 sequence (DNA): TGTGCCAGCAGCCTGAAGACAGGGGCCCATGAGCAGTTCTTC.

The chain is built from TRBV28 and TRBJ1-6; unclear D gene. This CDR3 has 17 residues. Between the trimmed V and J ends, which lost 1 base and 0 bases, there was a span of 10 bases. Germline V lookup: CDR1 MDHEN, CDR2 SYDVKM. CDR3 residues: CASSLSLTSSYNSPLHF. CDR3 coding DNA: TGTGCCAGCAGTTTATCCCTCACGAGCTCCTATAATTCACCCCTCCACTTT.

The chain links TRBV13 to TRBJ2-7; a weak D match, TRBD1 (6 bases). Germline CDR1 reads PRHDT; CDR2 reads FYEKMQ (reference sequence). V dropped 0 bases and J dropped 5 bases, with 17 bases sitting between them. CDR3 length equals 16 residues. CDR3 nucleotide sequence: TGTGCCAGCAGCTTAGGCCATGGGACACCCCCTGACGAGCAGTACTTC. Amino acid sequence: CASSLGHGTPPDEQYF.

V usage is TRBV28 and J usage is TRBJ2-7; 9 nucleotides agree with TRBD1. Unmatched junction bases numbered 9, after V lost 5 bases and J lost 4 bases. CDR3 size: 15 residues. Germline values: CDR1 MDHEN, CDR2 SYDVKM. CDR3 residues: CASSPSGQGRYEQYF. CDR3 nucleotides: TGTGCCAGCAGTCCCTCAGGACAGGGGAGGTACGAGCAGTACTTC.

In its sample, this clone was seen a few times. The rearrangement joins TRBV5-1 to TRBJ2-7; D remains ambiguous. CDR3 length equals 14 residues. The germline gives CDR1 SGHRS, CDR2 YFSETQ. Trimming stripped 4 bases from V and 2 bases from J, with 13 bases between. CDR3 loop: CASSTLSSTYEQYF. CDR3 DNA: TGCGCCAGCAGCACCTTATCCTCTACCTACGAGCAGTACTTC.

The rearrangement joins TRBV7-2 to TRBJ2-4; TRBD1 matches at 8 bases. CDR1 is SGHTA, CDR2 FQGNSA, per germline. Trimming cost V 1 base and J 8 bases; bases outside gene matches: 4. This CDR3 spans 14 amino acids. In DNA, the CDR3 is TGTGCCAGCAGCTTAGTACAGGGGGGTTACATTCAGTACTTC. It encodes CASSLVQGGYIQYF. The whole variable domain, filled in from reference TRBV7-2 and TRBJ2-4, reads GAGVSQSPSNKVTEKGKDVELRCDPISGHTALYWYRQSLGQGLEFLIYFQGNSAPDKSGLPSDRFSAERTGGSVSTLTIQRTQQEDSAVYLCASSLVQGGYIQYFGAGTRLSVL.